These 22 T cell receptor beta chains were all obtained from the same sample, sequenced in a study of cytomegalovirus exposure and HLA in healthy donors. Primers included in the PCR were 60 Vbeta and 13 Jbeta primers. Here immunoSEQ multiplex PCR was the method, and the copy in TCRdb shows in-frame clones only, minus some. The sample records 120,000 to 150,000 clones, around 80% being singletons. Sample: PBMCs. Receptors were obtained from a man younger than 45 in good health and CMV-seropositive.

The genes are TRBV5-1 and TRBJ1-1, with D uncertain. Trimming pared 0 bases from V and 1 base from J, leaving 10 bases between. The length of the CDR3 is 15 residues. Per germline, CDR1 SGHRS and CDR2 YFSETQ. The CDR3 coding sequence is TGCGCCAGCAGCTTGGGGCGGCATAAGAACACTGAAGCTTTCTTT. Residues: CASSLGRHKNTEAFF.

The genes are TRBV28 and TRBJ1-2, with a weak D call TRBD1 (5 bases). CDR3 length: 15 residues. V lost 6 bases and J lost 5, with 19 bases in between. Germline assignment: CDR1 MDHEN and CDR2 SYDVKM. CDR3 in DNA: TGTGCCAGCAGAGACAGACAGAGCGCGGGGTATGGCTACACCTTC. This sequence encodes CASRDRQSAGYGYTF.

For the CDR3, the DNA is TGTGCCAGTACCCCGGGGGGGGGATCGCGTGGAAACACCATATATTTT. It yields the protein CASTPGGGSRGNTIYF. This chain uses TRBV19 with TRBJ1-3, with TRBD1 as a possible D gene (5 bases). This CDR3 is built from 16 residues. Trimming cost V 7 bases and J 3 bases, with 19 bases left between them. CDR1 and CDR2 (germline): LNHDA, SQIVND (reference sequence).

This clone has only a few counts. J is TRBJ2-7 and V is TRBV2; the match to TRBD1 covers 7 bases. V lost 6 bases, J lost 3 bases, and 8 bases stayed unmatched. Germline CDR1 and CDR2: SNHLY and FYNNEI. The CDR3 is 14 residues long. CDR3 region: CASRQGQSIYEQYF. The CDR3 nucleotides read TGTGCCAGCAGACAGGGACAGTCGATCTACGAGCAGTACTTC.

V usage is TRBV5-4 and J usage is TRBJ1-2, with 8 bases fitting TRBD1. V gave up 6 bases and J gave up 7 bases; unmatched junction bases: 17. The CDR3 consists of 16 residues. CDR1 SGHNT and CDR2 YYREEE come from the germline V gene (reference sequence). The CDR3 bases are TGTGCCAGCACCAACCCCGGACAGGGCCTAGGCAGTGGCTACACCTTC. Translating gives CASTNPGQGLGSGYTF.

The chain carries TRBV9 and TRBJ2-1, with TRBD2 identical over 7 bases. This CDR3 has 16 residues. CDR1 and CDR2 (germline): SGDLS, YYNGEE. V lost 1 base, J lost 5 bases, and 9 bases stayed unmatched. Written as DNA, the CDR3 is TGTGCCAGCAGCGTATGGGCGGGAGTAGTTAACAATGAGCAGTTCTTC. This encodes CASSVWAGVVNNEQFF.

With respect to this clone: One end of the junction is discordant with germline, which a read error may explain. The CDR3 nucleotides are TGTGCCAGCAGCTCTAGGGTCACCAACACCGGGGAGCCGTTTTTT. This translates into CASSSRVTNTGEPFF. The chain joins TRBV5-6 to TRBJ2-2; TRBD2 is a possible D gene (5 bases). The CDR3 covers 15 residues. Germline V CDR1 and CDR2: SGHDT, YYEEEE.

This clone was seen a few times. V gene TRBV7-2 combines with J gene TRBJ1-4, with D unresolved. Trimming took 0 bases from V and 4 from J, leaving 6 bases between them. This CDR3 is built from 14 residues. The germline CDR1 and CDR2 sequences are SGHTA and FQGNSA. The CDR3 region is CASSLAPSNEKLFF. The CDR3 region has the DNA TGTGCCAGCAGCTTAGCGCCCAGTAATGAAAAACTGTTTTTT. Supplemented by reference TRBV7-2 and TRBJ1-4, the full variable domain reads GAGVSQSPSNKVTEKGKDVELRCDPISGHTALYWYRQSLGQGLEFLIYFQGNSAPDKSGLPSDRFSAERTGGSVSTLTIQRTQQEDSAVYLCASSLAPSNEKLFFGSGTQLSVL.

The rearrangement links TRBV28 to TRBJ1-5; TRBD1 agrees at 9 bases. Germline V CDR1 and CDR2: MDHEN, SYDVKM. The CDR3 spans 12 residues. The ends lost 5 bases at V and 7 bases at J; junction bases unmatched: 0. The CDR3 here is CASSDRGQPQHF. CDR3 nucleotides: TGTGCCAGCAGTGACAGGGGGCAGCCCCAGCATTTT.

The chain couples TRBV25-1 to TRBJ2-1, with D perhaps matching TRBD2 (5 bases). The V end was cut by 3 bases, the J end by 6 bases, with 12 bases between. The CDR3 length is 14 residues. The V gene's germline CDR1 is MGHDK and CDR2 SYGVNS. The CDR3 DNA is TGTGCCAGCAGTGAGGCGGGTTTGGGCAATGAGCAGTTCTTC. It specifies CASSEAGLGNEQFF. Full variable domain (rest looked up from reference TRBV25-1 and TRBJ2-1): EADIYQTPRYLVIGTGKKITLECSQTMGHDKMYWYQQDPGMELHLIHYSYGVNSTEKGDLSSESTVSRIRTEHFPLTLESARPSHTSQYLCASSEAGLGNEQFFGPGTRLTVL.

The genes are TRBV11-2 and TRBJ2-2, with D uncertain. Per the germline V gene, CDR1 is SGHAT and CDR2 is FQNNGV. With 3 bases removed from V and 5 bases from J, the gap between germline ends came to 7 bases. The CDR3 contains 13 residues. CDR3 coding DNA: TGTGCCAGCAGCTTCCTGAGGACCGGGGAGCTGTTTTTT. Translated, it gives CASSFLRTGELFF. Based on the CDR3 plus reference TRBV11-2 and TRBJ2-2, the full variable domain is EAGVAQSPRYKIIEKRQSVAFWCNPISGHATLYWYQQILGQGPKLLIQFQNNGVVDDSQLPKDRFSAERLKGVDSTLKIQPAKLEDSAVYLCASSFLRTGELFFGEGSRLTVL.

The chain joins TRBV9 to TRBJ2-2, with D perhaps TRBD2 (7 bases). Trimming pared 0 bases from V and 6 bases from J, leaving 12 bases between. The CDR3 covers 15 residues. The germline V gene has CDR1 SGDLS and CDR2 YYNGEE. CDR3 region: CASSVVREGAGELFF. The CDR3 region has the DNA TGTGCCAGCAGCGTAGTTAGGGAGGGGGCCGGGGAGCTGTTTTTT.

This clone showed up just once. The V and J genes are TRBV9 and TRBJ1-1; a possible D gene is TRBD1 (5 bases). Germline CDR1 SGDLS, CDR2 YYNGEE. This CDR3 region has 15 residues. The V end lost 0 bases, the J end lost 10 bases, and 19 bases lay between the germline ends. Here the CDR3 DNA reads TGTGCCAGCAGCGTAGGTGTCCAGGGAGGGGTGACAGCTTTCTTT. This sequence encodes CASSVGVQGGVTAFF. The full variable domain, with the rest looked up from reference TRBV9 and TRBJ1-1, is DSGVTQTPKHLITATGQRVTLRCSPRSGDLSVYWYQQSLDQGLQFLIQYYNGEERAKGNILERFSAQQFPDLHSELNLSSLELGDSALYFCASSVGVQGGVTAFFGQGTRLTVV.

The CDR3 DNA reads as TGTGCCAGCTCTCTTGGACAGTCCGGGGATGGCTACACCTTC. Its protein product is CASSLGQSGDGYTF. The chain uses TRBV18 and TRBJ1-2, with a possible D match to TRBD1 (6 bases). The V gene's germline CDR1 is KGHSH and CDR2 LQKENI. The length of the CDR3 is 14 residues. V dropped 6 bases and J dropped 6 bases, with 17 bases sitting between them.

The rearrangement joins TRBV25-1 to TRBJ1-6, with 7 bases fitting TRBD1. Germline V lookup: CDR1 MGHDK, CDR2 SYGVNS. V lost 4 bases to trimming and J lost 7 bases; unmatched junction nucleotides: 7. The CDR3 consists of 15 residues. This chain's CDR3 is CASSGGGVYNSPLHF. CDR3 nucleotide sequence: TGTGCCAGCAGTGGAGGGGGCGTTTACAATTCACCCCTCCACTTT.

The V call is TRBV19, the J call TRBJ2-3, with D perhaps matching TRBD2 (6 bases). The CDR3 sequence is 13 residues long. CDR1 and CDR2 (germline): LNHDA, SQIVND (reference sequence). Trimming cost V 6 bases and J 1 base, with 8 bases left between them. Here the CDR3 DNA reads TGTGCCAGTAGGCCTAGCGGCACAGATACGCAGTATTTT. Its protein is CASRPSGTDTQYF. The full variable domain, rest sourced from reference TRBV19 and TRBJ2-3, is DGGITQSPKYLFRKEGQNVTLSCEQNLNHDAMYWYRQDPGQGLRLIYYSQIVNDFQKGDIAEGYSVSREKKESFPLTVTSAQKNPTAFYLCASRPSGTDTQYFGPGTRLTVL.

The chain employs TRBV18 and TRBJ1-5, with no clear D. Trimming pared 5 bases from V and 0 bases from J, leaving 8 bases between. The CDR3 is made up of 14 amino acids. Germline V gene sequence: CDR1 KGHSH, CDR2 LQKENI. The CDR3 DNA follows: TGTGCCAGCTCATCCCTCTCTAGCAATCAGCCCCAGCATTTT. Residues: CASSSLSSNQPQHF.

Of note for this clone: One end of the junction is discordant with germline, which a read error may explain. The chain has TRBV28 and TRBJ2-6, with 8 bases aligning to TRBD2. The CDR3 consists of 18 residues. CDR1 and CDR2 (germline): MDHEN, SYDVKM. CDR3: CASSFTSGPLYRANGLTF. CDR3 coding DNA: TGTGCCAGCAGTTTCACTAGCGGCCCTCTGTATAGGGCCAACGGCCTGACTTTC. Complete variable domain (other parts from reference TRBV28 and TRBJ2-6): DVKVTQSSRYLVKRTGEKVFLECVQDMDHENMFWYRQDPGLGLRLIYFSYDVKMKEKGDIPEGYSVSREKKERFSLILESASTNQTSMYLCASSFTSGPLYRANGLTFGAGSRLTVL.

The gene calls are TRBV4-1 and TRBJ1-1, with D uncertain. CDR1 is MGHRA and CDR2 is YSYEKL in the germline V gene. Trimming left V 7 bases short and J 0 bases short, with 15 bases between. CDR3 length equals 15 residues. The CDR3 sequence: CASKVQTIMNTEAFF. The CDR3 coding sequence is TGCGCCAGCAAGGTACAGACCATCATGAACACTGAAGCTTTCTTT.

CDR3 residues: CASSLAVGAGGQNIQYF. As DNA, the CDR3 is TGTGCCAGCAGCTTGGCCGTAGGAGCGGGGGGCCAAAACATTCAGTACTTC. The chain links TRBV5-4 to TRBJ2-4, with 9 bases fitting TRBD2. V was clipped by 0 bases and J by 5 bases; unmatched bases: 9. Looked up from germline, CDR1 is SGHNT and CDR2 is YYREEE (reference sequence). The CDR3 runs to 17 residues.

The V call is TRBV18, the J call TRBJ1-4, with D hard to call. V was trimmed by 0 bases and J by 0 bases, leaving 5 bases between them. The CDR3 loop spans 15 amino acids. Germline CDR1 is KGHSH and CDR2 is LQKENI. Here the CDR3 reads CASSPPGATNEKLFF. In nucleotides, the CDR3 is TGTGCCAGCTCACCACCAGGAGCAACTAATGAAAAACTGTTTTTT. Supplemented by reference TRBV18 and TRBJ1-4, the full variable domain reads NAGVMQNPRHLVRRRGQEARLRCSPMKGHSHVYWYRQLPEEGLKFMVYLQKENIIDESGMPKERFSAEFPKEGPSILRIQQVVRGDSAAYFCASSPPGATNEKLFFGSGTQLSVL.

This clone was seen more than once but under ten times. The V and J genes are TRBV5-1 and TRBJ1-1; 8 nucleotides match TRBD1. The CDR3 consists of 14 residues. Germline lookup yields CDR1 SGHRS and CDR2 YFSETQ. V trimming: 3 bases; J trimming: 5 bases; junction bases outside the gene matches: 6. The CDR3 here is CASSSTGGRTEAFF. The CDR3, as DNA: TGCGCCAGCAGCTCAACAGGGGGGAGGACTGAAGCTTTCTTT.